Each of the 3 T cell receptor beta chains below was sequenced from the same sample in a study of T cells in Graves' hyperthyroidism and ophthalmopathy. Authors of the study amplified TCR beta CDR3 regions from RNA transcripts. HTBI primers were employed in a first-round RT-PCR of the TCR CDR3. TCRdb ran MiXCR on the multiplex PCR reads and lists one entry per CDR3 protein. The table has 550,000 to 700,000 distinct CDR3 sequences, around 46% seen once; the top ten hold roughly 19%. The specimen sequenced was peripheral blood or thyroid tissue (not recorded which). These receptors all stem from an adult woman with Graves' disease, either hyperthyroidism or ophthalmopathy (not recorded which).

This clonotype showed up many times. The chain combines TRBV20-1 with TRBJ1-1, with no clear D. Trimming removed 6 bases at V and 1 base at J, with 15 bases between. The V gene's germline CDR1 is DFQATT and CDR2 SNEGSKA (reference sequence). This CDR3 spans 14 amino acids. As DNA, the CDR3 is TGCAGTGCCCATAGGACTAAACCGAACACTGAAGCTTTCTTT. The encoded protein is CSAHRTKPNTEAFF.

This CDR3 reads CASSSGAGNVYGYTF. The CDR3, as DNA: TGTGCCAGTAGCAGCGGGGCCGGAAACGTCTATGGCTACACCTTC. The V and J genes are TRBV19 and TRBJ1-2; D may be TRBD1 (5 bases). Trimming shortened V by 6 bases and J by 4 bases, and 18 bases separated the two germline ends. The CDR3 has 15 residues. CDR1 and CDR2 from the germline V gene are LNHDA and SQIVND (reference sequence).

The rearrangement links TRBV10-3 to TRBJ1-2; TRBD1 might be the D (6 bases). The CDR3 loop spans 16 amino acids. In germline, CDR1 is ENHRY, CDR2 SYGVKD. The ends were cut back, 6 bases at V and 2 bases at J, with 19 bases in the middle. The CDR3 loop is CAIRAVLAGGNYGYTF. In DNA, the CDR3 is TGTGCCATCAGGGCGGTATTGGCGGGGGGCAACTATGGCTACACCTTC.